Below are 9 T cell receptor beta chains sequenced from a single sample in a study of cytomegalovirus exposure and HLA in healthy donors. Primers: 60 Vbeta forward and 13 Jbeta reverse. Here immunoSEQ multiplex PCR was the method, and the copy in TCRdb shows in-frame clones only, minus some. The data contain around 150,000 clones, more than 70% of them seen just once; the ten biggest clones take up 2.5% to 4%. The sequencing sample was made of PBMCs. Every receptor here comes from a man aged 35-49 years in good health and CMV-seronegative.

This clone was seen only once. This chain uses TRBV11-1 with TRBJ2-7; the match to TRBD1 covers 10 bases. Trimming at V came to 5 bases and at J to 5 bases, leaving 6 bases not matched to a gene. Germline lookup yields CDR1 SGHAT and CDR2 FQDESV (reference sequence). This CDR3 has 14 amino acids. CDR3 DNA sequence: TGTGCCAGCAGCACCCGACAGGGGGCTGACGAGCAGTACTTC. As protein: CASSTRQGADEQYF.

The gene calls are TRBV7-9 and TRBJ1-4; D ambiguous. The germline CDR1 and CDR2 sequences are SEHNR and FQNEAQ (reference sequence). V lost 6 bases, J lost 12 bases, and 14 bases lay in between. The CDR3 sequence is 12 residues long. DNA of the CDR3: TGTGCCAGCAGGGCGGCGGGTCTAGAACTGTTTTTT. Its translation is CASRAAGLELFF.

The rearrangement uses TRBV15 and TRBJ2-7; maybe TRBD2 (5 bases). The V end was cut by 1 base, the J end by 6 bases, with 16 bases between. This CDR3 spans 15 amino acids. CDR1 and CDR2 (germline): LNHNV, YYDKDF (reference sequence). CDR3 amino acids: CATSRVRATLAEQYF. The CDR3 DNA is TGTGCCACCAGCAGAGTGAGGGCCACCCTGGCCGAGCAGTACTTC.

V usage is TRBV2 and J usage is TRBJ2-3; 8 bases match TRBD2. Germline V gene sequence: CDR1 SNHLY, CDR2 FYNNEI. This CDR3 is built from 17 residues. The junction had 7 bases not matched to a gene; V was cut back by 2 bases and J by 0 bases. DNA for the CDR3: TGTGCCAGCAGTGAAAGGGAGCGGGAGTCTAGCACAGATACGCAGTATTTT. Residues: CASSERERESSTDTQYF.

The V call is TRBV18, the J call TRBJ1-3; 11 nucleotides line up with TRBD1. V trimming: 0 bases; J trimming: 6 bases; junction bases outside the gene matches: 1. The CDR3 has 15 amino acids. Germline CDR1 reads KGHSH; CDR2 reads LQKENI. The CDR3 DNA follows: TGTGCCAGCTCACCACCGGGACAGGGGGAAAACACCATATATTTT. It encodes CASSPPGQGENTIYF.

V and J are TRBV4-1 and TRBJ1-2, with D unresolved. CDR3 size: 16 residues. The germline V gene has CDR1 MGHRA and CDR2 YSYEKL. The V end lost 0 bases, the J end lost 0 bases, and 11 bases lay between the germline ends. The CDR3 bases are TGCGCCAGCAGCCAAGATCCCCCCCCCGCTAACTATGGCTACACCTTC. Encoded protein: CASSQDPPPANYGYTF.

V and J are TRBV27 and TRBJ2-3; 9 nucleotides line up with TRBD2. Losses at the gene ends were 8 bases for V and 3 bases for J; bases not matched to a gene: 6. Germline CDR1 reads MNHEY; CDR2 reads SMNVEV (reference sequence). This CDR3 has 14 residues. The CDR3: CASSTSGYTDTQYF. DNA of the CDR3: TGTGCCAGCTCGACTAGCGGATATACAGATACGCAGTATTTT.

This chain uses TRBV28 with TRBJ2-3, with 9 nucleotides matching TRBD1. Germline loops: CDR1 MDHEN, CDR2 SYDVKM. Trimming cost V 6 bases and J 1 base; bases outside gene matches: 2. The length of the CDR3 is 14 residues. CDR3 region: CASSRDRGTDTQYF. CDR3 nucleotides: TGTGCCAGCAGCCGGGACAGGGGCACAGATACGCAGTATTTT. The entire variable domain, with the rest obtained from reference TRBV28 and TRBJ2-3, is as follows: DVKVTQSSRYLVKRTGEKVFLECVQDMDHENMFWYRQDPGLGLRLIYFSYDVKMKEKGDIPEGYSVSREKKERFSLILESASTNQTSMYLCASSRDRGTDTQYFGPGTRLTVL.

The table lists this clone with a few counts. The chain uses TRBV29-1 and TRBJ2-7; D remains ambiguous. Trimming shortened V by 3 bases and J by 2 bases, and 8 bases separated the two germline ends. Germline-derived CDR1 and CDR2 are SQVTM and ANQGSEA. The CDR3 covers 12 residues. CDR3 in amino acids: CSVEVSAYEQYF. Written as DNA, the CDR3 is TGCAGCGTTGAGGTCAGTGCCTACGAGCAGTACTTC.